The TCR beta chain described here comes from a study of cytomegalovirus exposure and HLA in healthy donors. Study background: From approximately 170 million T cells, an earlier analysis saw under 140 million unique TCR beta sequences. As released early, the data held 75 million to 90 million unique TCRs from HLA-typed donors.

Worth noting for this clone: Its target is unknown.

A multiplex PCR was run with 60 Vbeta primers and 13 Jbeta primers. Assay: immunoSEQ multiplex PCR; the TCRdb copy retains only in-frame clones and omits some. Counted here are over 150,000 clones, about four fifths occurring once; the ten biggest clones make up 4% to 5.5%. CDR3 size: 15 residues. Germline CDR1 is MGHDK and CDR2 is SYGVNS. The J segment lost 9 bases and the V segment lost 3 bases, leaving 10 bases of the junction unmatched. Study-level findings and limits: CMV antigen specificity of three CMV-associated chains was confirmed in vitro. Reportedly, fewer N-insertions than the approximately 600-donor mean appeared in an Asian-associated ancestry cluster in a later analysis.

Input material: PBMCs. The chain links TRBV25-1 to TRBJ2-4; 8 positions match TRBD1. The receptor was isolated from a man aged 30 to 45 in good health and CMV-seronegative. The CDR3 sequence is CASSEIQGEGSIQYF. The CDR3 DNA is TGTGCCAGCAGTGAGATACAGGGGGAAGGAAGCATTCAGTACTTC.